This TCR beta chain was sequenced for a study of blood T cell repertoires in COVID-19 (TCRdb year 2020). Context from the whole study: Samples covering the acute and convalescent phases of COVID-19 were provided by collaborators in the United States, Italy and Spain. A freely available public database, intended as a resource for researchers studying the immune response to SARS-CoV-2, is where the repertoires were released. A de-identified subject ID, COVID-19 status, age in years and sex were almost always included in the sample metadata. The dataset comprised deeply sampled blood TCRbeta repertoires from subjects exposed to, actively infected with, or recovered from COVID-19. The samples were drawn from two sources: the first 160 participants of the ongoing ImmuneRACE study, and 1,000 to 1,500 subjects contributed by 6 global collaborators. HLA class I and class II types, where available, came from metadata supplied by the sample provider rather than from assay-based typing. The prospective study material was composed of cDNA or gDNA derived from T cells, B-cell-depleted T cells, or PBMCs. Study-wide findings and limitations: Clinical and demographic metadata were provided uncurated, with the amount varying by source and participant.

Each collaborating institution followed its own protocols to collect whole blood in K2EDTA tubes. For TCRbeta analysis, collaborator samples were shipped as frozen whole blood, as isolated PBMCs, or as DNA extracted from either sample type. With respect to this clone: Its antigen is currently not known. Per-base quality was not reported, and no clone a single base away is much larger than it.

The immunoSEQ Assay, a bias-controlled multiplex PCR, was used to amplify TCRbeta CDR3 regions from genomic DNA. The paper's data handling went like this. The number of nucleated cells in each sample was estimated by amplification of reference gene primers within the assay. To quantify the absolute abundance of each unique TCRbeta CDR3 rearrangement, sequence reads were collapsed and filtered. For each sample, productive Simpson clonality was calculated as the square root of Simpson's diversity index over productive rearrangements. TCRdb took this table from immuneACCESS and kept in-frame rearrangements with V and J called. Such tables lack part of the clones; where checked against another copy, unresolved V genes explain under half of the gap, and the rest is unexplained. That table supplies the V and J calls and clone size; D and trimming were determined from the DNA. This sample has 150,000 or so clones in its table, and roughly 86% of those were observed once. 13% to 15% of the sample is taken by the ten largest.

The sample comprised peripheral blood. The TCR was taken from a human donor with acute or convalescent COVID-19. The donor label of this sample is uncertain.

This receptor has the CDR3 CASSTSGGGMLGPSSQGRSYEQYF. The bases are TGTGCCAGTAGTACTAGCGGGGGGGGAATGCTCGGACCATCCTCCCAGGGGCGTTCCTACGAGCAGTACTTC. The V gene is TRBV19 and the J gene is TRBJ2-7; TRBD2 matches 12 bases in the middle. V trim: 4 bases; J trim: 1 base; unmatched bases: 29. The germline V gene (reference sequence) supplies CDR1 LNHDA and CDR2 SQIVND. The CDR3 contains 24 residues, cysteine and phenylalanine counted. The DNA shown is the 72-base CDR3, in frame from base 1.